The clone carrying this T cell receptor beta chain was found a few times. The antigen remains unidentified. An Oncomine TCR Beta short-read assay was used to sequence the DNA from cultured CD4+ T cells. Investigators isolated genomic DNA from cultured CD4+ T cells. TCRdb recomputed calls from the PCR reads with MiXCR, one row per CDR3 protein. The sample has about 14,000 distinct CDR3 sequences; roughly 30% are singletons. The data were taken from a study of vaccination and CD4 T cells after COVID-19. Study-wide results and caveats: Going from roughly 21 to 40, median SARS-CoV-2-reactive clonotypes did not rise significantly.

The CDR3 sequence is 13 residues long. In germline, CDR1 is DFQATT, CDR2 SNEGSKA (reference sequence). The treatment: approximately 11-day PBMC culture with coronavirus spike peptide pools or control peptides (ViraFEST assay). This sequence joins TRBV20-1 and TRBJ2-1; tentatively, D is TRBD1 (6 bases). The TCR sequence derives from a human donor who had recovered from COVID-19. The sample here was CD4+ T cells from blood, cultured in vitro, taken after SARS-CoV-2 vaccination. CDR3: CSAVIAGVNEQFF. For the CDR3, the DNA is TGCAGCGCAGTCATAGCAGGGGTGAATGAGCAGTTCTTC.